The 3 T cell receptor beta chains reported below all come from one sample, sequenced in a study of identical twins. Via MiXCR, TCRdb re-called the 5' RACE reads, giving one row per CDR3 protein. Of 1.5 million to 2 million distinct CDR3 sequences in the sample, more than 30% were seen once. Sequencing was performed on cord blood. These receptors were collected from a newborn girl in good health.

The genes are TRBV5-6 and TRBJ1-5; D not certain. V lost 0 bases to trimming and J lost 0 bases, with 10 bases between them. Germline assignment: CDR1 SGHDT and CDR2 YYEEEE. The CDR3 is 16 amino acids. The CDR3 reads CASSLGAPYSNQPQHF. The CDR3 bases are TGTGCCAGCAGCTTGGGGGCTCCTTATAGCAATCAGCCCCAGCATTTT.

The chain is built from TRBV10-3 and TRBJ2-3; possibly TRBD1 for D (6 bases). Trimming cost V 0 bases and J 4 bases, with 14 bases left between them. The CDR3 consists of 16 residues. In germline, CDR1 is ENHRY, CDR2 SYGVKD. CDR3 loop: CAISESVGHRADTQYF. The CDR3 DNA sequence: TGTGCCATCAGTGAGTCCGTGGGGCACAGGGCAGATACGCAGTATTTT.

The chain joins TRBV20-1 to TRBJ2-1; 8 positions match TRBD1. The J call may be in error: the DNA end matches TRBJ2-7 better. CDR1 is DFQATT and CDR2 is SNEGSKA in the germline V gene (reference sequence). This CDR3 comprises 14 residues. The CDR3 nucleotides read TGCAGTGCTAGGAAGACAGGGGTCTACAATGAGCAGTACTTC. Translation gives CSARKTGVYNEQYF.